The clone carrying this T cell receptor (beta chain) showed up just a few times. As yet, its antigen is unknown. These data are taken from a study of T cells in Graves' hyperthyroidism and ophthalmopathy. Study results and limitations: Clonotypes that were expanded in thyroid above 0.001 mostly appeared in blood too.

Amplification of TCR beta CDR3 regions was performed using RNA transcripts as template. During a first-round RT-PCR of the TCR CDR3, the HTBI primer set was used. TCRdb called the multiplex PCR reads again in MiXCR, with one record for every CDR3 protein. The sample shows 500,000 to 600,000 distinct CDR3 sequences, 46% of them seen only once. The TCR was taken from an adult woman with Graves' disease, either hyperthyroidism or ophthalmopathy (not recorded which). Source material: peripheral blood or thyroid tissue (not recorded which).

CDR3 nucleotides: TGTGCCACCAGTGCTGGACAGGGCATTAATGAAAAACTGTTTTTT. Protein: CATSAGQGINEKLFF. The rearrangement links TRBV24-1 to TRBJ1-4, with 8 bases lining up with TRBD1. J gave up 4 bases and V 5 bases, and 5 bases lay outside the gene matches. The CDR3 totals 15 residues. Germline V CDR1 and CDR2: KGHDR, SFDVKD.